The 2 T cell receptor beta chains below come from one sample, sequenced in a study of blood T cell repertoires in COVID-19. Sequencing was performed with immunoSEQ multiplex PCR; in TCRdb, only in-frame clones are kept and a portion is missing. The sample records approximately 46,000 clones, approximately 89% being singletons. The sequenced sample was peripheral blood. The receptors originated from a man aged 55 to 70 with acute or convalescent COVID-19.

The CDR3 spells CASSSGPGLATGELFF. In DNA, the CDR3 is TGTGCCAGCAGTTCTGGGCCGGGACTAGCGACCGGGGAGCTGTTTTTT. The chain uses TRBV28 and TRBJ2-2; TRBD2 agrees at 10 bases. The CDR3 is made up of 16 amino acids. V shed 4 bases, J shed 5 bases, and the junction held 7 bases outside the gene matches. Germline CDR1 and CDR2: MDHEN and SYDVKM.

A few counts support this clone. The rearrangement joins TRBV9 to TRBJ2-3; 7 nucleotides line up with TRBD2. This CDR3 is 16 amino acids long. Germline V CDR1 and CDR2: SGDLS, YYNGEE. The trim removed 4 bases at V and 0 bases at J, leaving 8 bases unmatched. The CDR3 loop reads CASSSGGSGSTDTQYF. The CDR3 DNA is TGTGCCAGCAGCTCCGGGGGTAGCGGGAGCACAGATACGCAGTATTTT.